This T cell receptor (beta chain) is from a study of human T cells and chemical hapten exposure. This clonotype was counted at least ten times. Time point described: pre-sensitization, week 0. The treatment here: therapeutic diphenylcyclopropenone sensitization with weekly scalp DPC. One entry per CDR3 protein results from TCRdb running MiXCR on the RACE reads. This sample has around 250,000 distinct CDR3 sequences, with about 9% found just once. Trimming shortened V by 4 bases and J by 4 bases, and 12 bases separated the two germline ends. The CDR3 length is 14 residues. Looked up from germline, CDR1 is SGHRS and CDR2 is YFSETQ.

The sample in question was whole blood, obtained in connection with sensitization to the hapten diphenylcyclopropenone (DPC). This rearrangement joins TRBV5-1 to TRBJ2-1; D possibly corresponds to TRBD2 (6 bases). The source is a woman in her thirties or forties with alopecia areata. Some clones in this sample may be carry-over from other donors' samples. For the CDR3, the DNA is TGCGCCAGCAGCCAAGGTAGCGGTTACAATGAGCAGTTCTTC. Translation: CASSQGSGYNEQFF.